The sequence of this TCR beta chain was determined in a study of CD8+ T cells in alopecia areata. The sample's treatment: oral pan-JAK inhibitor, 5-10 mg twice daily. Peripheral blood and lesional scalp punch biopsies were taken from alopecia areata patients. Extracted from the samples, RNA was reverse transcribed into cDNA to serve as the sequencing template. The repertoire was sequenced with immunoSEQ multiplex PCR; TCRdb's copy has only in-frame clones and lacks some. The repertoire has a few hundred thousand clones, 35% to 40% of them found once; the top ten carry around 0.48%. Study outcomes and limitations: Across lesional scalp, and particularly alopecia totalis/universalis, clonality surpassed that of normal scalp.

Worth noting for this clone: Its antigen is undetermined.

Germline lookup yields CDR1 GTSNPN and CDR2 SVGIG (reference sequence). V lost 3 bases, J lost 6 bases, and 12 bases lay in between. The CDR3 loop spans 13 amino acids. This receptor was taken from a human donor with alopecia areata. This specimen consisted of CD4+ T cells sorted from blood, obtained at roughly week 30, from a patient treated with tofacitinib. The genes are TRBV30 and TRBJ2-4, with D maybe TRBD1 (5 bases). The CDR3, as DNA: TGTGCCTGGAGACGTAGTCAGGGAAACATTCAGTACTTC. The encoded protein is CAWRRSQGNIQYF. Full variable domain (outside the CDR3, taken from reference TRBV30 and TRBJ2-4): SQTIHQWPATLVQPVGSPLSLECTVEGTSNPNLYWYRQAAGRGLQLLFYSVGIGQISSEVPQNLSASRPQDRQFILSSKKLLLSDSGFYLCAWRRSQGNIQYFGAGTRLSVL.